These 5 T cell receptor beta chains originate from one sample sequenced in a study of tumor-infiltrating lymphocytes in primary liver carcinoma (dated by TCRdb to 2017 to 2019). TCRdb shows the sequencer as Illumina HiSeq 2500. Using a constant-region primer and ProtoScript II reverse transcriptase, TCRbeta-specific cDNA was reverse-transcribed from about 540 ng total RNA. Three nested multiplex PCR rounds, following a slightly modified ARM-PCR procedure, were used to build the TCRbeta libraries. Each of the first two PCR rounds ran for around 10 cycles using multiplex TRBV1-TRBV30 forward primers together with a Cbeta reverse primer. Using fastp trimming at Q25 and MiXCR clonotype assembly, TCRdb reanalyzed the public sequencing data and kept in-frame beta chains. Rows with one shared CDR3 protein collapse into an entry with the most common genes and DNA. In this sample the table shows 310,000 or so distinct CDR3 sequences, less than 70% of which occur a single time. Of the sample, 6.5% falls within the top ten clones.

Blood RNA was extracted from unsorted whole blood with TRIzol reagent; germline DNA came from the DNeasy Blood & Tissue kit. Sequences were obtained from peripheral blood. These receptor sequences come from a man in his forties or fifties with primary liver carcinoma and hepatitis B virus infection.

The chain couples TRBV28 to TRBJ2-7; D call uncertain. With 2 bases removed from V and 2 bases from J, the gap between germline ends came to 4 bases. CDR1 and CDR2 (germline): MDHEN, SYDVKM. The CDR3 covers 12 residues. CDR3: CASSLLPYEQYF. The DNA for the CDR3 is TGTGCCAGCAGTTTACTACCCTACGAGCAGTACTTC.

In the case of this clonotype: At one of its ends the junction is not consistent with the germline gene, which may arise from a read error. The chain employs TRBV11-2 and TRBJ2-5, with D tentatively TRBD2 (5 bases). Germline V lookup: CDR1 SGHAT, CDR2 FQNNGV. The CDR3 covers 16 residues. The CDR3 DNA reads TGTGCCAGCATCTTAGATTACTCGGGGTACGAAGAGACCCAGTACTTC. This encodes CASILDYSGYEETQYF. The whole variable domain, remainder taken from reference TRBV11-2 and TRBJ2-5, is EAGVAQSPRYKIIEKRQSVAFWCNPISGHATLYWYQQILGQGPKLLIQFQNNGVVDDSQLPKDRFSAERLKGVDSTLKIQPAKLEDSAVYLCASILDYSGYEETQYFGPGTRLLVL.

V gene TRBV7-8 combines with J gene TRBJ1-5; 7 bases map to TRBD1. This CDR3 has 17 amino acids. J lost 1 base, V lost 5 bases, and 11 bases had no gene match. The germline CDR1 and CDR2 sequences are SGHVS and FQNEAQ. The CDR3 nucleotides are TGTGCCAGCAGCCCCGCGGGACAGCGAAACAGCAATCAGCCCCAGCATTTT. Protein sequence: CASSPAGQRNSNQPQHF.

Note on this clonotype: One end of the junction fails to match germline, which may point to a read error. The J gene is TRBJ2-5, the V gene TRBV11-2; D uncertain. The V gene's germline CDR1 is SGHAT and CDR2 FQNNGV. The CDR3 is 15 residues long. The CDR3 spells CASSPRPGSQDTQYF. The DNA for the CDR3 is TGTGCCAGCAGCCCCCGACCCGGGTCACAAGATACCCAGTACTTC. The complete variable domain, with remaining parts taken from reference TRBV11-2 and TRBJ2-5, reads EAGVAQSPRYKIIEKRQSVAFWCNPISGHATLYWYQQILGQGPKLLIQFQNNGVVDDSQLPKDRFSAERLKGVDSTLKIQPAKLEDSAVYLCASSPRPGSQDTQYFGPGTRLLVL.

Comment on this clonotype: No conserved phenylalanine or tryptophan ends this CDR3, so it is likely a read error. This rearrangement joins TRBV5-1 to TRBJ2-7; D is unresolved. The CDR3 sequence is 12 residues long. Trimming removed 2 bases at V and 4 bases at J, with 7 bases between. CDR1 is SGHRS, CDR2 YFSETQ, per germline. CDR3 nucleotide sequence: TGCGCCAGCAGCTTTGTGGGTTACGAGCAGTACTCC. Its protein is CASSFVGYEQYS.